This T cell receptor beta chain was observed in a study of T-cell reconstitution after alpha-beta-depleted transplantation in children. This clonotype showed up just once. It is likely a read error: a sequence one base away is far more abundant. Preparation of the TCRbeta library was carried out with unique molecular identifiers. TCRdb ran MiXCR on the PCR reads and lists one entry per CDR3 protein. Of 500,000 to 600,000 distinct CDR3 sequences in the sample, about a sixth were seen once. The sample consisted of PBMCs from the stem cell graft donor, taken from the stem cell graft. The origin of this receptor is a human donor who donated a stem cell graft to a child with acute lymphoblastic leukemia.

The CDR3 DNA sequence: TGCGCCAGCAGCTTGGGCACAGATACGCATTATTTT. As protein: CASSLGTDTHYF. This chain uses TRBV5-1 with TRBJ2-3; the D is unclear. Germline CDR1 and CDR2: SGHRS and YFSETQ. This CDR3 spans 12 amino acids.